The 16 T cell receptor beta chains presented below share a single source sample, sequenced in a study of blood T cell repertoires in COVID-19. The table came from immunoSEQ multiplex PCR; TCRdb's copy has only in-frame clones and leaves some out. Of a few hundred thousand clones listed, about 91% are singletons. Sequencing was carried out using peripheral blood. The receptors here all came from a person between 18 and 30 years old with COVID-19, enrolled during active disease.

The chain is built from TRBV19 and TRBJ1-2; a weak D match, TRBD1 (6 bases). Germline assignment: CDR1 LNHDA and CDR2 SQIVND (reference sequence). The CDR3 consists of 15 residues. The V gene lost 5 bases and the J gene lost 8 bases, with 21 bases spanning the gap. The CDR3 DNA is TGTGCCAGTAGTCCCTCGACAGGTCTCGTGGGGGGCTACACCTTC. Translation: CASSPSTGLVGGYTF.

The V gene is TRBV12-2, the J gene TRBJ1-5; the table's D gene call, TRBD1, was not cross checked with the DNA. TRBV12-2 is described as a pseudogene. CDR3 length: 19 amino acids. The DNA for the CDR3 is TGTGCAACCTCGCTTACCACCACCGGAAACAAGGGGTTCAATCAGCCCCAGCATTTT. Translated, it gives CATSLTTTGNKGFNQPQHF.

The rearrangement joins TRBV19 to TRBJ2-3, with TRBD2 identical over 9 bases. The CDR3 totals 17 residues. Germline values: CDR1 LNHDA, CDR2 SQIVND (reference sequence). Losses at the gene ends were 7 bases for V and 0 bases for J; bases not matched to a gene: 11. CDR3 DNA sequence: TGTGCCAGTATTTCGAGGGCGGGAGGGTACAGCACAGATACGCAGTATTTT. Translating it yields CASISRAGGYSTDTQYF.

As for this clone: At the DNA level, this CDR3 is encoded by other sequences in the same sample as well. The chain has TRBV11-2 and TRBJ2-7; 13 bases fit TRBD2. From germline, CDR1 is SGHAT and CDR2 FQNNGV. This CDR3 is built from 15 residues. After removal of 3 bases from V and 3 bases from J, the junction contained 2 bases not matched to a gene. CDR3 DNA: TGTGCCAGCAGCTTCGGACTAGCGGGGGTCTACGAGCAGTACTTC. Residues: CASSFGLAGVYEQYF.

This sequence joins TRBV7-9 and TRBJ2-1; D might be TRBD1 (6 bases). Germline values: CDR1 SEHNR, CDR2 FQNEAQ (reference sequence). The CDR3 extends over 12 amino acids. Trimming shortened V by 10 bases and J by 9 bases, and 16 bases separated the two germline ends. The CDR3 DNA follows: TGTGCCACACAACCGAGAGGGGGTGAGCAGTTCTTC. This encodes CATQPRGGEQFF.

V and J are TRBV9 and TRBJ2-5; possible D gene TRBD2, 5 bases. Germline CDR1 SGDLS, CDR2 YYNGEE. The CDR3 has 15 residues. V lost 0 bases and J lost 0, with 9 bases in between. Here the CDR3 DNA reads TGTGCCAGCAGCGTAGCGAGCGGAAACCAAGAGACCCAGTACTTC. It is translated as CASSVASGNQETQYF.

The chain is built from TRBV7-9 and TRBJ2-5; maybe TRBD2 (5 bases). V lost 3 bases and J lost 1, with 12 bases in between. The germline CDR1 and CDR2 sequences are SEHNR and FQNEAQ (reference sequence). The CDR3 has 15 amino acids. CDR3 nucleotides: TGTGCCAGCAGCTTGGAGGCAACGATCCAAGAGACCCAGTACTTC. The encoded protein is CASSLEATIQETQYF.

CDR3 region: CASLGGEAFF. DNA of the CDR3: TGTGCCAGCTTGGGGGGAGAAGCTTTCTTT. The chain combines TRBV12-3 or TRBV12-4 with TRBJ1-1; D is possibly TRBD1 (5 bases). This CDR3 has 10 amino acids. Between the trimmed V and J ends, which lost 8 bases and 8 bases, there was a span of 9 bases.

The CDR3 DNA is TGTGCCAGCAGTCCATACGGACTAGCGGGGCACAATGAGCAGTTCTTC. Translating it yields CASSPYGLAGHNEQFF. The V gene is TRBV27, the J gene TRBJ2-1; 12 nucleotides line up with TRBD2. The germline gives CDR1 MNHEY, CDR2 SMNVEV (reference sequence). Trimming at V came to 5 bases and at J to 5 bases, leaving 7 bases not matched to a gene. The CDR3 spans 16 residues.

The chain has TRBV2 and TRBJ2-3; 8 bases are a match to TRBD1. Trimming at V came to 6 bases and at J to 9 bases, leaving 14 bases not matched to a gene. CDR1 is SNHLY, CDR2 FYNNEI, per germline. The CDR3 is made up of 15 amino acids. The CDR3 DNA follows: TGTGCCAGCAGACCGACAGGGGTGGAAGTCGGGACGCAGTATTTT. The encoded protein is CASRPTGVEVGTQYF.

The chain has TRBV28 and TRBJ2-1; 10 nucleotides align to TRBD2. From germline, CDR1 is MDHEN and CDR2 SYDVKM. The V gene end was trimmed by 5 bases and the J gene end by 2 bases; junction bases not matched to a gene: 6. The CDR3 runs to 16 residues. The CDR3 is CASSPASGRAYNEQFF. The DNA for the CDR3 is TGTGCCAGCAGTCCCGCGAGCGGGAGGGCCTACAATGAGCAGTTCTTC.

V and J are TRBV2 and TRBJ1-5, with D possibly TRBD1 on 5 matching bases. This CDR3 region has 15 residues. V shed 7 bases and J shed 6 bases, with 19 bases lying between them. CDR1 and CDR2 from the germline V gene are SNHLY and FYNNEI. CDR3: CASTGQGGFSQPQHF. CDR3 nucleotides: TGTGCCAGCACGGGGCAGGGAGGGTTTAGTCAGCCCCAGCATTTT.

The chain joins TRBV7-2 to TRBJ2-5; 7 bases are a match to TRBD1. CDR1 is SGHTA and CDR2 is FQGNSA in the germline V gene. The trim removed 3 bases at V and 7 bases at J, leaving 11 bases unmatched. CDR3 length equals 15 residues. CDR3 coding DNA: TGTGCCAGCAGCTTGACAGGGTCTGAATCGGGGACCCAGTACTTC. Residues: CASSLTGSESGTQYF.

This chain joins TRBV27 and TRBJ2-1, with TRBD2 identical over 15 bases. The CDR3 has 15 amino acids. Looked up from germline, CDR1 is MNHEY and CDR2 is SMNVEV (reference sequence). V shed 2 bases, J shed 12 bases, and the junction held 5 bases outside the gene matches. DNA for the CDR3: TGTGCCAGCAGTTTAGGGACTAGCGGGAGGCGACCGCAGTTCTTC. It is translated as CASSLGTSGRRPQFF.

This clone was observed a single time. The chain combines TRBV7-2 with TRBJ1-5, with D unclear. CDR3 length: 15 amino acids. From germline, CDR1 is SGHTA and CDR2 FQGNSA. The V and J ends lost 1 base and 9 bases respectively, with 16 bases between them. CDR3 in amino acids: CASSLGSARLGPQHF. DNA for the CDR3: TGTGCCAGCAGCTTAGGAAGCGCGCGGCTCGGGCCCCAGCATTTT. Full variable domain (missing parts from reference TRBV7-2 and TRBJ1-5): GAGVSQSPSNKVTEKGKDVELRCDPISGHTALYWYRQSLGQGLEFLIYFQGNSAPDKSGLPSDRFSAERTGGSVSTLTIQRTQQEDSAVYLCASSLGSARLGPQHFGDGTRLSIL.

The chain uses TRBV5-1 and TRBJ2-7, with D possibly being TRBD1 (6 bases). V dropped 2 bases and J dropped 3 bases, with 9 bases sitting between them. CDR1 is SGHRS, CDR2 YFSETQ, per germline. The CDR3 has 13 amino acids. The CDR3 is CASSFLTGYEQYF. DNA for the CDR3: TGCGCCAGCAGCTTCCTGACAGGCTACGAGCAGTACTTC. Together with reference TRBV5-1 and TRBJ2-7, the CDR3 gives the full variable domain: KAGVTQTPRYLIKTRGQQVTLSCSPISGHRSVSWYQQTPGQGLQFLFEYFSETQRNKGNFPGRFSGRQFSNSRSEMNVSTLELGDSALYLCASSFLTGYEQYFGPGTRLTVT.